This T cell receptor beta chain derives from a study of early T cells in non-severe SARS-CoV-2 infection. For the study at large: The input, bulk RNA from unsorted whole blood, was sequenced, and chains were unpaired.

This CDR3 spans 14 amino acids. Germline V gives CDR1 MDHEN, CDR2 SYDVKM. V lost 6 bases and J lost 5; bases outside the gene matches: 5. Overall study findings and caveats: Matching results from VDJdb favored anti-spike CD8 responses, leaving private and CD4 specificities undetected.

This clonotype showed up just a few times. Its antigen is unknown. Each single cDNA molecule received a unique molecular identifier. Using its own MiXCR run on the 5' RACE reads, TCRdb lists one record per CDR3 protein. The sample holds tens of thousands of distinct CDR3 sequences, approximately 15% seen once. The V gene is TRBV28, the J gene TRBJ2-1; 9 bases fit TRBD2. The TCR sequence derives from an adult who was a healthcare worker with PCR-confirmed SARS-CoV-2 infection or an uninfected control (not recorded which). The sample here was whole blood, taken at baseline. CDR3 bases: TGTGCCAGCAGAAAACTAGCGGGTAACAATGAGCAGTTCTTC. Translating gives CASRKLAGNNEQFF.